The T cell receptor beta chain under discussion was sequenced for a study of identical twins. The germline CDR1 and CDR2 sequences are SGHTA and FQGNSA. After removal of 3 bases from V and 7 bases from J, the junction contained 1 base not matched to a gene. CDR3 size: 13 residues. Whole-study results and caveats: Beta out-of-frame sequences showed weaker excess twin sharing. Within monozygotic twins, out-of-frame TCR alpha sharing was underestimated by the models. Out-of-frame alpha sequences shared by twins were enriched for low generation probability.

Turning to this clonotype: As yet, its antigen is unknown.

Using its own MiXCR run on the 5' RACE reads, TCRdb lists one record per CDR3 protein. Here the sample spans some 560,000 distinct CDR3 sequences, approximately 10% being singletons. These data were also reused for a study on yellow fever vaccine responses in identical twins.

This chain uses TRBV7-2 with TRBJ2-2; 8 positions match TRBD1. This clonotype was obtained from a woman in her late teens or twenties in good health. The sequenced sample was PBMCs. For the CDR3, the DNA is TGTGCCAGCAGCTTCACAGGGGGCGGGGAGCTGTTTTTT. Its translation is CASSFTGGGELFF.